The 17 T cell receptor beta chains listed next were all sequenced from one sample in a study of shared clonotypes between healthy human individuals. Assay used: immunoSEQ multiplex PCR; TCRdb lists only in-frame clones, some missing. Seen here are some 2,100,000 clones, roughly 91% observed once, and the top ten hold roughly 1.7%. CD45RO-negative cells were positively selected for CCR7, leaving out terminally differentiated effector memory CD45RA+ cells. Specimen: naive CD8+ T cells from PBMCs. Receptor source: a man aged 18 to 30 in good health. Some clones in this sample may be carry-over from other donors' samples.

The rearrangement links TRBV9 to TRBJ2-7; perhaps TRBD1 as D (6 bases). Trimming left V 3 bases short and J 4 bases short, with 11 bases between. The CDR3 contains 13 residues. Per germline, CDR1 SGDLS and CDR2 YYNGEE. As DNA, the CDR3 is TGTGCCAGCAGCGGACACGACAGGTACGAGCAGTACTTC. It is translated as CASSGHDRYEQYF.

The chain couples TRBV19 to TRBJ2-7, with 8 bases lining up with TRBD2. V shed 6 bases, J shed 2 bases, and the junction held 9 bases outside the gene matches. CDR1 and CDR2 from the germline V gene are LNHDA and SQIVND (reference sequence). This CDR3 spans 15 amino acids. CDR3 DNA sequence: TGTGCCAGTAGCCCTACGGGGGGGTTCACCTACGAGCAGTACTTC. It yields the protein CASSPTGGFTYEQYF.

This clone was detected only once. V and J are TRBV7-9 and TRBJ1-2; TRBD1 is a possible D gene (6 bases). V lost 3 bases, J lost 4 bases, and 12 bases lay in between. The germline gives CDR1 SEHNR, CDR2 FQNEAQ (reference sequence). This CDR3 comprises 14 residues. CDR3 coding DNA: TGTGCCAGCAGCTTGACAGGACAGACCTATGGCTACACCTTC. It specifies CASSLTGQTYGYTF.

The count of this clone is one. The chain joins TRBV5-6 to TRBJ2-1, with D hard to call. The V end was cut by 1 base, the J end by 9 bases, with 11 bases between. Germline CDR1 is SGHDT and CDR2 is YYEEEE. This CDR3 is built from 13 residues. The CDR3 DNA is TGTGCCAGCAGCTTGACTGGGTTCAGTGAGCAGTTCTTC. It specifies CASSLTGFSEQFF. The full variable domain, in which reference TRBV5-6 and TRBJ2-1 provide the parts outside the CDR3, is DAGVTQSPTHLIKTRGQQVTLRCSPKSGHDTVSWYQQALGQGPQFIFQYYEEEERQRGNFPDRFSGHQFPNYSSELNVNALLLGDSALYLCASSLTGFSEQFFGPGTRLTVL.

DNA of the CDR3: TGTGCCAGCAGCACCGGACTAGCGGGAGGCAATGAGCAGTTCTTC. It is translated as CASSTGLAGGNEQFF. The chain recombines TRBV28 with TRBJ2-1; 14 nucleotides agree with TRBD2. J lost 6 bases, V lost 6 bases, and 4 bases had no gene match. Per germline, CDR1 MDHEN and CDR2 SYDVKM. The CDR3 covers 15 residues.

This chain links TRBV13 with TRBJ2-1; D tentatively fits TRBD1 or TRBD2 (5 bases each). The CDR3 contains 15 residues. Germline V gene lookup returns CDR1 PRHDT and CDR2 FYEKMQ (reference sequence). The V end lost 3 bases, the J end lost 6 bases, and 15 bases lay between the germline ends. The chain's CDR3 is CASSFRGTDTNEQFF. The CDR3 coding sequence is TGTGCCAGCAGCTTTAGAGGGACGGATACCAATGAGCAGTTCTTC.

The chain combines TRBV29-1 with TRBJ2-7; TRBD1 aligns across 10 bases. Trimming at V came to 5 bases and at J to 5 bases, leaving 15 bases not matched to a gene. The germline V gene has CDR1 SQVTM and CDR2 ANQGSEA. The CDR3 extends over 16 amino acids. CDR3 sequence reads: CSVFDRGLDNLDEQYF. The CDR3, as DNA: TGCAGCGTTTTTGACAGGGGGCTCGACAATCTAGACGAGCAGTACTTC.

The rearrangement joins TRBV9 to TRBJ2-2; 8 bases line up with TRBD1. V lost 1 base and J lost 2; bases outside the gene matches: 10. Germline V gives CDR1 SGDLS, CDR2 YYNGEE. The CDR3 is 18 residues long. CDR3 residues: CASSVKVGQEINTGELFF. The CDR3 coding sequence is TGTGCCAGCAGCGTAAAAGTGGGACAGGAAATAAACACCGGGGAGCTGTTTTTT.

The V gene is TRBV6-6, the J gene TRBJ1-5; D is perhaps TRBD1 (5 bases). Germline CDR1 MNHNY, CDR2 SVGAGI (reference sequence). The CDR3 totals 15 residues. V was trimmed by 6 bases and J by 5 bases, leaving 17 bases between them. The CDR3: CASSRDRGADQPQHF. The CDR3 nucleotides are TGTGCCAGCAGCCGTGATAGGGGCGCGGATCAGCCCCAGCATTTT.

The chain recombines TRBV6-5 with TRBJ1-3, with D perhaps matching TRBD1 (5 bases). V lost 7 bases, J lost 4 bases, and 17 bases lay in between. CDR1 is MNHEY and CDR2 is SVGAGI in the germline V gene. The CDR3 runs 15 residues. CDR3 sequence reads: CASTHGWGQGNTIYF. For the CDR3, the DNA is TGTGCCAGCACCCACGGCTGGGGCCAGGGAAACACCATATATTTT.

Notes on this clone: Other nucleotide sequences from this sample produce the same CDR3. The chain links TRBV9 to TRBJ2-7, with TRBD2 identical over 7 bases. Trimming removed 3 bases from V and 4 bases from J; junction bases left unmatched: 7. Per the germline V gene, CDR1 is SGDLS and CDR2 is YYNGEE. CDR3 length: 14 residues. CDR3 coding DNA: TGTGCCAGCAGCGCCGGGGGGACTGCGTACGAGCAGTACTTC. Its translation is CASSAGGTAYEQYF.

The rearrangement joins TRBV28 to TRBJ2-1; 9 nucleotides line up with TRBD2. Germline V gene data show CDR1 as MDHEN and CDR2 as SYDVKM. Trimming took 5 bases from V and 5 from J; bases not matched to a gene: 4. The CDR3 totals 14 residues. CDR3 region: CASSAGGFHNEQFF. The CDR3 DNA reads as TGTGCCAGCAGTGCGGGAGGGTTCCACAATGAGCAGTTCTTC.

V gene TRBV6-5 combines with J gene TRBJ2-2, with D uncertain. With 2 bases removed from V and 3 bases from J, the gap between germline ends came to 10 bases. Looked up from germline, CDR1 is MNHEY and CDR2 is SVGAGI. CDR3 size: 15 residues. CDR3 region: CASSYRETYTGELFF. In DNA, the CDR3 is TGTGCCAGCAGTTACAGGGAAACCTACACCGGGGAGCTGTTTTTT.

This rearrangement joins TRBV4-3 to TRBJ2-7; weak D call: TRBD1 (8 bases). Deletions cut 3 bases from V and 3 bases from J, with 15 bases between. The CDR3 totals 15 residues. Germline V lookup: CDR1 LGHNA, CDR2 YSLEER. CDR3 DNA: TGCGCCAGCAGCCAGGAGACAGGGGACTACTACGAGCAGTACTTC. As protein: CASSQETGDYYEQYF.

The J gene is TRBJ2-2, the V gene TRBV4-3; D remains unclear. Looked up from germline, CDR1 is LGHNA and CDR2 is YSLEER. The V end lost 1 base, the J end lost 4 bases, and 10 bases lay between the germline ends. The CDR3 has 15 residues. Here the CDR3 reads CASSQVVPSTGELFF. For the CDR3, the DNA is TGCGCCAGCAGCCAAGTGGTGCCCAGCACCGGGGAGCTGTTTTTT.

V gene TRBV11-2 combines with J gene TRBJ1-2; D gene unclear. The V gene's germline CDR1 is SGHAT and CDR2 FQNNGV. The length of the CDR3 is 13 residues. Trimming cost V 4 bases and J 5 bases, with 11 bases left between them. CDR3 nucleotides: TGTGCCAGCAGCTCCACAGCCGTATATGGCTACACCTTC. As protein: CASSSTAVYGYTF.

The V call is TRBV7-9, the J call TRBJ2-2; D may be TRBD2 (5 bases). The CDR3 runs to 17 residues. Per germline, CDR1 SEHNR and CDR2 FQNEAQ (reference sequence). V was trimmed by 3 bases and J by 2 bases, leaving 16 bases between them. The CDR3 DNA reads TGTGCCAGCAGCTTGCCCCGGGAACTAACCAACACCGGGGAGCTGTTTTTT. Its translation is CASSLPRELTNTGELFF.